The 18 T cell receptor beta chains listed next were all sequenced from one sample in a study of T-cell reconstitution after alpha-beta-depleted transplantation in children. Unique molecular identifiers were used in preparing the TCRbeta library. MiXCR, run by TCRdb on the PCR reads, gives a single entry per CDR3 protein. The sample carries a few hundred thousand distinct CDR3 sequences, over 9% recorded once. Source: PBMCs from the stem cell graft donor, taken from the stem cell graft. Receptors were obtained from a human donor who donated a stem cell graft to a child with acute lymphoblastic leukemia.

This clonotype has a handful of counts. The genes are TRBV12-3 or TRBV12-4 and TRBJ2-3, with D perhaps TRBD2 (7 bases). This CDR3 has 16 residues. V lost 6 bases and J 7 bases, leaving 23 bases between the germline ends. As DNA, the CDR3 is TGTGCCAGCAGAGTTGGGGGGGGGGCCTCATCAAATACGCAGTATTTT. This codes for CASRVGGGASSNTQYF.

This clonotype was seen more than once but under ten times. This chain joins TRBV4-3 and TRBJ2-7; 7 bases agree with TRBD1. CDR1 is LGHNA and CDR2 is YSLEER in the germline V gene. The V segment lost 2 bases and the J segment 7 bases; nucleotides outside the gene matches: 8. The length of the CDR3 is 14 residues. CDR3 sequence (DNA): TGCGCCAGCAGCCAACTTACAGGGGACCTGGAGCAGTACTTC. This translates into CASSQLTGDLEQYF.

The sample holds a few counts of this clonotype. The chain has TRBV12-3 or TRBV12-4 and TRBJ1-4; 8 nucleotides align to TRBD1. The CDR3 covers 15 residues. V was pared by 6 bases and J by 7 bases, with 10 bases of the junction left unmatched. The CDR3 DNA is TGTGCCAGCAGGCAATCAGGGGGCGGAGGTGAAAAACTGTTTTTT. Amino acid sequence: CASRQSGGGGEKLFF.

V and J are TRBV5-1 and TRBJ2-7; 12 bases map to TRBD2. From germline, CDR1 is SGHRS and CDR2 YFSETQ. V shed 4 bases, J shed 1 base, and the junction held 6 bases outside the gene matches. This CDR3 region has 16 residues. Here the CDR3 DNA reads TGCGCCAGCAGCCCCCCTCTAGCGGGAGGGTCCTACGAGCAGTACTTC. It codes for CASSPPLAGGSYEQYF.

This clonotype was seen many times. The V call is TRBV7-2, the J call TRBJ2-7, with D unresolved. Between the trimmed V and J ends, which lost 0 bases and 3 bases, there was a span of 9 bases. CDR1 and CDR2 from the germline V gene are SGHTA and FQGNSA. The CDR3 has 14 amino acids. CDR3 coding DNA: TGTGCCAGCAGCTTAGCTCTAGGCAACTACGAGCAGTACTTC. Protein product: CASSLALGNYEQYF.

The CDR3 spells CSVEERGRGEQYF. The DNA for the CDR3 is TGCAGCGTTGAAGAAAGGGGGCGTGGGGAGCAGTACTTC. The rearrangement links TRBV29-1 to TRBJ2-7, with 7 positions matching TRBD1. J was trimmed by 7 bases and V by 0 bases; bases with no gene match: 6. The germline V gene encodes CDR1 SQVTM and CDR2 ANQGSEA. The CDR3 totals 13 residues.

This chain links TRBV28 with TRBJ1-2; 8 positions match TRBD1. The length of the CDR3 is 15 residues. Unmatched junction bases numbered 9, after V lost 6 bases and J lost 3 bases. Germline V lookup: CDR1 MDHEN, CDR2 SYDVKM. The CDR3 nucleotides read TGTGCCAGCAGGACCTTGACAGGGGCTCACTATGGCTACACCTTC. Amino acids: CASRTLTGAHYGYTF.

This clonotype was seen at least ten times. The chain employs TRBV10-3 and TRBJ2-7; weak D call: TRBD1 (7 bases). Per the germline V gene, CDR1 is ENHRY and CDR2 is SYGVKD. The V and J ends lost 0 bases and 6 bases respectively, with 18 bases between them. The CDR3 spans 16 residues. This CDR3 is CAISESVVRGDGEQYF. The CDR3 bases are TGTGCCATCAGTGAGTCGGTGGTCAGGGGGGATGGCGAGCAGTACTTC.

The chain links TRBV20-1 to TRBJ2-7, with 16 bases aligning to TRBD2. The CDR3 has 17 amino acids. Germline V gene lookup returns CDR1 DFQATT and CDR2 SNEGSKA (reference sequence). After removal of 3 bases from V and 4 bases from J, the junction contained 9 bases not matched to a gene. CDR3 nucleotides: TGCAGTGCTAGTCCGGGACTAGCGGGAGGGCCGGGTTACGAGCAGTACTTC. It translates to CSASPGLAGGPGYEQYF.

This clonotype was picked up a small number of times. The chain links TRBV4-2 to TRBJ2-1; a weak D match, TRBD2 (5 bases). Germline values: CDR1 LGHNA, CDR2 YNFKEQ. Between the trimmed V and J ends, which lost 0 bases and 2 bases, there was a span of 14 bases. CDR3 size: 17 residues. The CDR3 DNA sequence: TGTGCCAGCAGCCAAGATCTAGGAGCGGAAGCCTACAATGAGCAGTTCTTC. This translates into CASSQDLGAEAYNEQFF.

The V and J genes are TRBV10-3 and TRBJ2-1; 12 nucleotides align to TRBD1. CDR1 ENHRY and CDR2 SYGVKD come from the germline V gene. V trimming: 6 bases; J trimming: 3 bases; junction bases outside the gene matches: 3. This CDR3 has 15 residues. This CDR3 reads CAIRGTGGIYNEQFF. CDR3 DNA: TGTGCCATCAGGGGGACAGGGGGCATCTACAATGAGCAGTTCTTC.

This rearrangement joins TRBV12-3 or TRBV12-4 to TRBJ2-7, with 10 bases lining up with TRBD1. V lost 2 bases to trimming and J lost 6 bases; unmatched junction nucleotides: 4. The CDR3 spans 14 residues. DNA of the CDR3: TGTGCCAGCAGTTTAAGACAGGGGGCGAGCGAGCAGTACTTC. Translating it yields CASSLRQGASEQYF.

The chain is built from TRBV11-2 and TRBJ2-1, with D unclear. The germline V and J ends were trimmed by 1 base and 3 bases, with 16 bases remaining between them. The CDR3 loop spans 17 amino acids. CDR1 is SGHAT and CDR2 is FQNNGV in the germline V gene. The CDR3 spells CASSLGVPILHYNEQFF. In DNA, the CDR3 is TGTGCCAGCAGCTTAGGGGTTCCCATCCTCCACTACAATGAGCAGTTCTTC.

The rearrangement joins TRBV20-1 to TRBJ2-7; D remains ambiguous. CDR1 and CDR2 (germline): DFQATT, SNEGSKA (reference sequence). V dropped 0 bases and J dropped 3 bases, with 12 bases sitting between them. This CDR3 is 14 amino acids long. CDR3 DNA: TGCAGTGCTAGAGAAGCGACAAAGGACTACGAGCAGTACTTC. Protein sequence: CSAREATKDYEQYF.

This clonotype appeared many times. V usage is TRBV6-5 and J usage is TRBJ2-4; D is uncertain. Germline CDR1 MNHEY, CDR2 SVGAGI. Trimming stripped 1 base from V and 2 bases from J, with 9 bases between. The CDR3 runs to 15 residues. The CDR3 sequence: CASSYFWGTKNIQYF. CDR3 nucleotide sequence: TGTGCCAGCAGTTACTTCTGGGGTACCAAAAACATTCAGTACTTC.

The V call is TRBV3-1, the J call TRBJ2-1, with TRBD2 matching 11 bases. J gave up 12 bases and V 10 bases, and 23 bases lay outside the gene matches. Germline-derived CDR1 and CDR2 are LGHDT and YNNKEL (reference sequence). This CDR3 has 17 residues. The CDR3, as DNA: TGTGCCACCACCCAAGATCTCGCGACTAGCGGGATGGTCGGGCAGTTCTTC. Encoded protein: CATTQDLATSGMVGQFF.

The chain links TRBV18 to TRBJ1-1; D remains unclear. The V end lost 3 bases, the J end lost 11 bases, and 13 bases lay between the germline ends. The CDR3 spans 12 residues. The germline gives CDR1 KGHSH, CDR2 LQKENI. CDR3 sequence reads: CASSPRAGGAFF. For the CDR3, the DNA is TGTGCCAGCTCACCGCGGGCAGGTGGTGCTTTCTTT.

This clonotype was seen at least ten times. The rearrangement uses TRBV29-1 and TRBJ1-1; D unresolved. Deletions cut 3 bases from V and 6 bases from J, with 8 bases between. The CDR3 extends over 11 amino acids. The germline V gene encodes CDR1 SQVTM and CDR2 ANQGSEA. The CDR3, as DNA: TGCAGCGTTGATACTGGGGCTGAAGCTTTCTTT. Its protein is CSVDTGAEAFF.